This T cell receptor beta chain originates from a study of shared clonotypes between healthy human individuals (dated by TCRdb to 2018 to 2021). About the investigation overall: The cohort comprised a couple of women and a few men aged 18 to 49 years. To estimate repertoire size and how much clonotypes are shared between individuals, the study performed deep sequencing of blood TCR repertoires from about five healthy adults. To increase sequencing depth and limit assay-specific biases, TCR repertoire library preparation and sequencing were carried out by different laboratories using diverse techniques. For each donor, CD4 naive and CD4 memory were each run on three plates, CD8 naive on two plates, and CD8 memory on one plate. Per donor, leukapheresis produced somewhere between about 0.9 and 10 billion PBMCs.

What the authors observed across the whole study: Even with the large sequencing depth, rarefaction of the sorted-subset datasets indicated that sequencing was incomplete. Only blood was sampled, and tissue TCR repertoires likely differ from those in blood. Because the study included a small number of donors, the genetic and exposure-history diversity represented was limited. Compared with non-shared clonotypes, clonotypes shared by all four sorted-subset donors had higher generation probabilities. Based on pairwise subsampling, the degree of clonotype sharing among donors was expected to be affected by sequencing depth. Estimated clonotype richness was generally larger for naive than for memory subsets. When several donors were compared, the shared fraction of clonotypes was around 5% for naive CD4, 3% to 4% for naive CD8, 2.3% for memory CD4, and 0.35% to 0.5% for memory CD8.

The donors were healthy, HIV-negative adults with no recently reported acute infections or vaccinations. Every donor was a Caucasian adult residing in Nashville, Tennessee, USA. CD4+ T cells were enriched through magnetic negative selection, after which naive cells were positively selected on CD45RA and the remaining negative fraction served as the memory subset. Blood was collected by leukapheresis, and PBMCs were isolated by Ficoll-Histopaque density gradient centrifugation and then cryopreserved in liquid nitrogen vapor phase. Purity and quantity of every magnetically sorted T cell population were checked by analytical flow cytometry. Genomic DNA was isolated from every sorted fraction and measured by UV absorbance on a Nanodrop 2000c. TCR CDR3 regions were amplified from genomic DNA by multiplex PCR using the deep immunoSEQ assay. Extracted genomic DNA from each cell subset was spread evenly across all wells of several immunoSEQ 96-well plates, with each plate serving as a replicate. For sorted subsets, approximately 0.2 ug of genomic DNA, equivalent to 25,000 to 35,000 T cell genomes, went into each replicate PCR. Purified libraries were quantified with a Qubit 3.0 fluorometer, sized on a Bioanalyzer 2100, and re-quantified with the KAPA Library Quantification kit. Every immunoSEQ 96-well plate was sequenced on a dedicated single-read 150-cycle Illumina NextSeq 550 flow cell. The source study handled its data this way. Because the immunoSEQ output held only junctional sequences and lacked quality scores, the filtering could not match the filtering applied to full-length reads. To assign V/J genes and CDR3, sequences were annotated using PyIR, a Python wrapper for IgBLAST v1.9, with IMGT germline references. Reads with weak V/J assignments (E-value above 1e-6), missing CDR3, stop codons, out-of-frame junctions, or ambiguous translated residues were removed. V3J clonotypes were defined as sequences sharing an identical inferred V gene, J gene, and CDR3 amino acid sequence. The percentage overlap between two repertoires was calculated by dividing the number of shared unique clonotypes by the size of the smaller repertoire. Three approaches were used to assess repertoire richness: RTK rarefaction, the Chao1 estimator, and Recon v2.1 estimates of unobserved clonotypes. Generation probabilities for all TCRbeta clonotypes obtained by the gDNA method from four donors were computed using OLGA. This is the immuneACCESS table as TCRdb keeps it, with only in-frame sequences that have V and J called. A part of the clones is gone; compared with another copy, unresolved V genes explain less than half, and the rest is unexplained. That table supplies the V and J calls and clone size; D and trimming were determined from the DNA. This sample has about 180,000 clones in its table, and roughly 91% of those were observed once. 0.065% to 0.07% of the sample is taken by the ten largest.

Concerning this clone: It lacks a known antigen. Base qualities are missing; no much larger clone stands one base away.

The V and J ends are trimmed by 0 bases and 7 bases, leaving 11 bases between them. From cysteine to phenylalanine, the CDR3 is 14 amino acids long. Just CDR3 DNA is preserved here, 42 bases in frame from base 1. CDR1 and CDR2 (SGDLS, YYNGEE) derive from the germline V gene. The sequence joins TRBV9 to TRBJ2-1; the D gene cannot be resolved reliably. The TCR comes from a woman in her twenties or thirties in good health. Material for sequencing was naive CD4+ T cells sorted from blood. The sample's cell subset or site label is to be understood as: CD45RA+ positively selected. Here the CDR3 is given as CASSVASGVNEQFF. The DNA is as follows: TGTGCCAGCAGCGTAGCAAGTGGGGTGAATGAGCAGTTCTTC.